This paragraph covers one T cell receptor (beta chain) sequence. The sample belongs to a study of blood T cell repertoires in COVID-19. Study context: Specimens from acute and convalescent COVID-19 originated in the United States, Italy and Spain.

Enrollment of patients from Seattle took place during active infection, with longitudinal follow-up. Some clones are missing from TCRdb's copy, which holds only in-frame ones; the method was immunoSEQ multiplex PCR. The sample lists over 150,000 clones; around 87% were seen once. Trimming stripped 4 bases from V and 3 bases from J, with 9 bases between. The CDR3 extends over 13 amino acids. The germline V gene encodes CDR1 SGHTA and CDR2 FQGNSA. This chain uses TRBV7-2 with TRBJ2-5, with D uncertain. The sample taken for sequencing was peripheral blood. The TCR sequence derives from an elderly woman with COVID-19, enrolled during active disease. This chain's CDR3 is CASSSRVKETQYF. In nucleotides, the CDR3 is TGTGCCAGCAGCTCCCGGGTCAAAGAGACCCAGTACTTC.